This record looks at one TCR beta chain sequence and its context. This clonotype has just one count. Its target antigen remains unknown. The record has no base qualities; no much larger clone is one base away. One read represents weak support. The sample belongs to a study of Graves' ophthalmopathy and Graves' hyperthyroidism (dated by TCRdb to the late 2010s). For the wider study: Peripheral blood was collected at initial diagnosis, prior to any treatment. The 95 to 100 discovery patients were randomly split 7:3 into training and test sets. The study used TCR beta repertoire signatures to distinguish Graves' ophthalmopathy from Graves' hyperthyroidism and to predict progression to ophthalmopathy. In roughly 6 hyperthyroidism patients, the T-cell repertoire of thyroid tissue was compared with the T-cell repertoire of blood. In total, 135 blood samples were TCR-sequenced: 40 to 45 ophthalmopathy, 75 hyperthyroidism and roughly 17 hyperthyroidism-to-ophthalmopathy patients. After sampling, hyperthyroidism patients received methimazole starting at 30 mg daily, and ophthalmopathy patients received high-dose intravenous methylprednisolone. An independent validation cohort was composed of about 20 hyperthyroidism patients and roughly 16 patients who later progressed from hyperthyroidism to ophthalmopathy. To explore V-J signatures that separate ophthalmopathy from hyperthyroidism, a discovery set of approximately 100 patients was enrolled, consisting of 40 to 45 with ophthalmopathy and about 60 with stable hyperthyroidism.

The investigation overall reported the following: Sample size was not predetermined statistically, and investigators were not blinded to group allocation. Most of the expanded thyroid clonotypes with a frequency above 0.001 were also detected in blood, and it was suggested that the thyroid immune response may be reflected by blood repertoires. Ophthalmopathy was separated from stable hyperthyroidism by the 13-signature model with 85% to 90% sensitivity and 81% to 84% specificity in cross-validation and with 80%/75% in the test set. In validation, the model predicted ophthalmopathy progression with about 71% sensitivity and around 72% specificity; some 13 predicted patients were CT-confirmed with GO in a median of approximately six months.

TCR beta CDR3 regions were amplified from RNA transcripts for repertoire sequencing. HTBI primers and the Qiagen OneStep RT-PCR kit were used in a first-round RT-PCR, which was followed by a second-round multiplex PCR, size selection and purification. The libraries underwent paired-end sequencing with 100 bp reads on an Illumina HiSeq2000. Turning to the authors' computational methods: SOAPnuke was used for read processing, and reads with adapters, uncalled bases, a mean Phred below 15, or no exact constant-primer or identifier match were discarded. COPE v1.2.5 was used to merge the high-quality paired reads. Each unique nucleotide sequence was treated as a clonotype, and MiTCR v1.1 was used to align the clonotypes to the IMGT TRB V, D and J references. Only V-J combinations with frequency above 0.0001 were analysed, covering more than 99% of repertoires. For each V-J combination, a TCR clonal expansion and chaos score was defined as the ratio of F50 clonal expansion to chaos observed in the TCRdist matrix. Welch's t-statistics and random forest were used to reduce the features to approximately 13 V-J combinations, which were then used as input to a naive Bayes classifier. The Morisita-Horn index was used to measure how similar the thyroid and blood repertoires were. The public reads were reanalyzed by TCRdb: fastp trimming at Q25, MiXCR alignment, in-frame beta chains only. Every entry covers one CDR3 protein and lists the most common genes and DNA from its rows. The V and J calls, along with clone size, are taken from TCRdb and not from the paper's own processing. The sample yields 200,000 to 250,000 distinct CDR3 sequences; 29% were counted once. The ten largest clones add up to 9.1% of the sample.

Ophthalmopathy patients were characterized by moderately to severely active disease, a Clinical Activity Score of at least 3, a NOSPECS grade of at least 4, and a disease duration under 3 months. Patients with other autoimmune diseases, uncontrolled infections, pregnancy or lactation were excluded from the study. Clinical symptoms, serum thyroxine, TRAb, thyroid ultrasound and orbital computed tomography formed the basis of the diagnosis. PBMCs were isolated from about 9 ml of fresh peripheral blood by Ficoll-Paque density gradient centrifugation. Trizol reagent was used to extract the total RNA, and its quality was then checked on an Agilent 2100 Bioanalyzer. From cysteine to phenylalanine, the CDR3 is 14 amino acids long. Only CDR3 DNA remains: 42 bases, in frame from the first base. V is pared back by 7 bases and J by 1 base, with 13 bases lying between the germline termini.

This TCR was recovered from a man aged 50-59 years with Graves' ophthalmopathy. Donor details come from another sample of the same person, matched by shared clones. The chain uses TRBV12-3 or TRBV12-4 and TRBJ1-1, and TRBD1 may be the D gene, going by 6 matching bases. The sample taken for sequencing was peripheral blood. The nucleotides read TGTGCCAGCAAGGGGGGCAGGGGGAACACTGAAGCTTTCTTT. It specifies CASKGGRGNTEAFF.